One sample yielded the 7 T cell receptor beta chains listed below, sequenced in a study of blood T cell repertoires in COVID-19. Profiled with immunoSEQ multiplex PCR; TCRdb holds only in-frame clones, not every one. The sample yields about 160,000 clones, more than 75% seen once. Sequencing was performed on peripheral blood. These receptors were obtained from a man aged 18 to 35 with acute or convalescent COVID-19.

V usage is TRBV24-1 and J usage is TRBJ2-1; TRBD1 aligns across 7 bases. The CDR3 is made up of 16 amino acids. From germline, CDR1 is KGHDR and CDR2 SFDVKD. The junction had 12 bases not matched to a gene; V was cut back by 5 bases and J by 6 bases. The CDR3 sequence is CATSVWGTVDFNEQFF. CDR3 nucleotide sequence: TGTGCCACCAGTGTCTGGGGGACAGTAGATTTCAATGAGCAGTTCTTC.

In its sample, this clone was seen once. The V and J genes are TRBV11-2 and TRBJ2-7, with 9 bases that match TRBD1. Germline loops: CDR1 SGHAT, CDR2 FQNNGV. The V gene end was trimmed by 5 bases and the J gene end by 1 base; junction bases not matched to a gene: 12. This CDR3 region has 17 residues. CDR3 loop: CASSPSMGQGVSYEQYF. For the CDR3, the DNA is TGTGCCAGCAGCCCTAGCATGGGACAGGGAGTATCCTACGAGCAGTACTTC.

V gene TRBV7-9 combines with J gene TRBJ2-7, with 7 bases fitting TRBD1. V lost 4 bases to trimming and J lost 0 bases; unmatched junction nucleotides: 3. Germline values: CDR1 SEHNR, CDR2 FQNEAQ (reference sequence). This CDR3 region has 14 residues. DNA for the CDR3: TGTGCCAGCAGCTCGGGACAGACCTCCTACGAGCAGTACTTC. It codes for CASSSGQTSYEQYF.

The chain uses TRBV7-9 and TRBJ2-1; perhaps TRBD2 as D (5 bases). V was shortened by 3 bases and J by 0 bases, with 6 bases between the two germline ends. The germline V gene has CDR1 SEHNR and CDR2 FQNEAQ (reference sequence). The length of the CDR3 is 14 residues. The CDR3 protein is CASSLSGSYNEQFF. The CDR3 bases are TGTGCCAGCAGCTTGAGCGGCTCCTACAATGAGCAGTTCTTC.

J is TRBJ1-4 and V is TRBV5-1; 7 bases line up with TRBD1. Trimming removed 0 bases from V and 4 bases from J; junction bases left unmatched: 3. Germline CDR1 SGHRS, CDR2 YFSETQ. This CDR3 has 15 residues. The CDR3 region is CASSLAGQYNEKLFF. CDR3 DNA sequence: TGCGCCAGCAGCTTGGCGGGACAGTATAATGAAAAACTGTTTTTT.

The chain couples TRBV18 to TRBJ2-5, with 7 bases fitting TRBD1. This CDR3 has 14 residues. CDR1 is KGHSH and CDR2 is LQKENI in the germline V gene. The ends lost 3 bases at V and 5 bases at J; junction bases unmatched: 6. CDR3 nucleotides: TGTGCCAGCTCACCCGACAGGGCAGGGGAGACCCAGTACTTC. This sequence encodes CASSPDRAGETQYF. Drawing the rest from reference TRBV18 and TRBJ2-5, the complete variable domain is NAGVMQNPRHLVRRRGQEARLRCSPMKGHSHVYWYRQLPEEGLKFMVYLQKENIIDESGMPKERFSAEFPKEGPSILRIQQVVRGDSAAYFCASSPDRAGETQYFGPGTRLLVL.

In DNA form, the CDR3 reads TGTGCCAGTAAGGCAGGGGCTCGTAGCAATCAGCCCCAGCATTTT. This translates into CASKAGARSNQPQHF. The V gene is TRBV19, the J gene TRBJ1-5; possible D gene TRBD1, 6 bases. The V end was cut by 7 bases, the J end by 0 bases, with 13 bases between. Germline V gene sequence: CDR1 LNHDA, CDR2 SQIVND (reference sequence). The CDR3 consists of 15 residues.